One T cell receptor beta chain is described in this entry. Some clones are missing from TCRdb's copy, which holds only in-frame ones; the method was immunoSEQ multiplex PCR. The sample includes about 210,000 clones, 80% to 90% of them seen just once. The sample originates from a study of blood T cell repertoires in COVID-19. Germline V lookup: CDR1 SNHLY, CDR2 FYNNEI. V was cut by 1 base and J by 6 bases, with 11 bases left in between. CDR3 length: 14 residues. The V call is TRBV2, the J call TRBJ2-3; perhaps TRBD1 as D (5 bases). The TCR originated in a woman aged 45-59 years with active or convalescent COVID-19. Sequenced input: peripheral blood. In DNA, the CDR3 is TGTGCCAGCAGTGAAGGACAGATGATGGATACGCAGTATTTT. Amino acids: CASSEGQMMDTQYF. Together with reference TRBV2 and TRBJ2-3, the CDR3 gives the full variable domain: EPEVTQTPSHQVTQMGQEVILRCVPISNHLYFYWYRQILGQKVEFLVSFYNNEISEKSEIFDDQFSVERPDGSNFTLKIRSTKLEDSAMYFCASSEGQMMDTQYFGPGTRLTVL.